This TCR beta chain is from a study of control samples from healthy donors and cancer patients. A single count supports this clone. The identical CDR3 is also encoded by other nucleotide sequences in the sample. The table came from immunoSEQ multiplex PCR; TCRdb's copy has only in-frame clones and leaves some out. Of about 190,000 clones listed, about 91% are singletons. This CDR3 is 14 amino acids long. The ends lost 2 bases at V and 7 bases at J; junction bases unmatched: 7. Germline CDR1 MNHNS, CDR2 SASEGT. This TCR came from a man aged 25 to 45 in good health. Sequenced input: blood. This chain links TRBV6-1 with TRBJ1-1; 7 nucleotides match TRBD1. In DNA form, the CDR3 reads TGTGCCAGCAGTGAAAGAGGGGGCGCAGTTGAAGCTTTCTTT. This gives the protein CASSERGGAVEAFF.